The clone carrying this TCR beta chain showed up just a few times. Its antigen is unidentified. Germline lookup yields CDR1 SEHNR and CDR2 FQNEAQ (reference sequence). This CDR3 spans 16 amino acids. V shed 0 bases and J 7 bases; nucleotides not matched to a gene: 5. This entry belongs to a study of T-cell memory formation after mild COVID-19. TCRdb itself ran the 5' RACE reads through MiXCR, one entry per CDR3 protein. This sample carries about 430,000 distinct CDR3 sequences, approximately 24% of them seen once, and the ten largest clones take around 9.5%. Study-level points and caveats: What remained unconfirmed was the SARS-CoV-2 specificity of second-wave clones peaking on day 37.

Sequencing used PBMCs or a T cell subset sorted from them (not recorded which). The clonotype originates from an adult woman who had mild COVID-19 (a few samples of this study predate the infection). Cell type and time point are not known. The V gene is TRBV7-9, the J gene TRBJ2-1, with 11 positions matching TRBD2. This chain's CDR3 is CASSLARLAGLNEQFF. As DNA, the CDR3 is TGTGCCAGCAGCTTAGCGCGACTAGCGGGGCTTAATGAGCAGTTCTTC. Looking up the rest from reference TRBV7-9 and TRBJ2-1 gives the full variable domain: DTGVSQNPRHKITKRGQNVTFRCDPISEHNRLYWYRQTLGQGPEFLTYFQNEAQLEKSRLLSDRFSAERPKGSFSTLEIQRTEQGDSAMYLCASSLARLAGLNEQFFGPGTRLTVL.